This entry features one T cell receptor beta chain sequence. Profiled with immunoSEQ multiplex PCR; TCRdb holds only in-frame clones, not every one. The sample carries over 350,000 clones, around 90% recorded once. The sample belongs to a study of blood T cell repertoires in COVID-19. The CDR3 spans 15 residues. The TCR comes from a woman in her late teens or twenties with acute COVID-19. This rearrangement joins TRBV21-1 to TRBJ1-4; TRBD1 is the table's D call and was not checked against the DNA. TRBV21-1 is a pseudogene segment. The specimen was PBMCs or T cells enriched from blood (not recorded which). CDR3 nucleotide sequence: TGTGCCAGCAGCAAAGAAACAGGGAGCGCATCGGGGTTGTTTTTT. Amino acids: CASSKETGSASGLFF.